This TCR beta chain was captured in a study of post-analysis software for immune sequencing data. Findings of the study overall: Samples from a shared batch, those prepared together, strongly co-clustered by F measure. The study found TRBV5-6, TRBV5-1 and TRBV20-1 among five TRBV segments more frequent in patients than controls.

V was cut by 1 base and J by 0 bases, with 10 bases left in between. The length of the CDR3 is 15 residues. The V gene's germline CDR1 is GTSNPN and CDR2 SVGIG (reference sequence). Unique molecular identifiers had been added to the TCR beta cDNA libraries. TCRdb reanalysed the PCR reads using MiXCR and keeps one entry per CDR3 protein. In the table there are approximately 660,000 distinct CDR3 sequences, 59% of which are singletons. Details on this clonotype: Its antigen remains unknown.

The chain uses TRBV30 and TRBJ1-5; TRBD1 is a possible D gene (5 bases). Sample: blood. This TCR came from a girl under 10 years old with multiple sclerosis. CDR3 nucleotide sequence: TGTGCCTGGAGTGGTACAGGAGATAGCAATCAGCCCCAGCATTTT. Translating gives CAWSGTGDSNQPQHF. Looking up the rest from reference TRBV30 and TRBJ1-5 gives the full variable domain: SQTIHQWPATLVQPVGSPLSLECTVEGTSNPNLYWYRQAAGRGLQLLFYSVGIGQISSEVPQNLSASRPQDRQFILSSKKLLLSDSGFYLCAWSGTGDSNQPQHFGDGTRLSIL.